The present TCR beta chain was sequenced within a study of T cells expressing NK-cell markers. Study context: Of eight sequenced donors, seven were HCMV-seropositive and one HCMV-seronegative. Study-wide points: More than 5 donors carried dominant NKG2C+ clonotypes that made up roughly 1.0-7.5% of their CD8+ T cells.

Beta-chain TCR cDNA was generated via 5'RACE template switching with UMIs. From its re-call of the 5' RACE reads, TCRdb lists each CDR3 protein once, without DNA. This table holds a few hundred thousand distinct CDR3 sequences. Germline CDR1 reads SGHTA; CDR2 reads FQGNSA. The CDR3 spans 15 residues. To note about this clonotype: Its antigen is not known.

This chain links TRBV7-2 with TRBJ2-3; the TCRdb call, TRBD1, lacks DNA for checking. The sequence was obtained from a man aged 18 to 69 in good health. The sample taken for sequencing was blood T cells: a sorted CD56 or NKG2C T cell subset, CD4+ or CD8+ T cells, or bulk PBMC T cells (not recorded which). CDR3 protein: CASSSQGIGQDTQYF.